These 6 T cell receptor beta chains share one sample of origin, sequenced in a study of blood T cell repertoires in COVID-19. Measured with immunoSEQ multiplex PCR; TCRdb has only the in-frame clones, and not every one. The sample contains approximately 150,000 clones, more than 75% of which appear only once. Specimen: peripheral blood. These TCRs come from a woman in her 50s with acute or convalescent COVID-19.

The chain couples TRBV7-9 to TRBJ1-2, with D unclear. From germline, CDR1 is SEHNR and CDR2 FQNEAQ (reference sequence). This CDR3 is built from 15 residues. Trimming shortened V by 4 bases and J by 8 bases, and 20 bases separated the two germline ends. The DNA of the CDR3 is TGTGCCAGCAGCTCCTCCCGAGAAGCCCTCCGCGGCTACACCTTC. Protein: CASSSSREALRGYTF.

This clone has just one count. The rearrangement joins TRBV18 to TRBJ1-5; 7 positions agree with TRBD1. The germline V gene has CDR1 KGHSH and CDR2 LQKENI. This CDR3 spans 16 amino acids. V was clipped by 0 bases and J by 3 bases; unmatched bases: 5. This chain's CDR3 is CASSPPSGQANQPQHF. Here the CDR3 DNA reads TGTGCCAGCTCACCACCGTCAGGACAGGCCAATCAGCCCCAGCATTTT.

The V call is TRBV11-2, the J call TRBJ1-2, with TRBD1 identical over 7 bases. The CDR3 spans 15 residues. After removal of 4 bases from V and 2 bases from J, the junction contained 7 bases not matched to a gene. From germline, CDR1 is SGHAT and CDR2 FQNNGV. CDR3 coding DNA: TGTGCCAGCAGCTCAGGGGGGACCGTCAACTATGGCTACACCTTC. Translated, it gives CASSSGGTVNYGYTF. The whole variable domain, remainder taken from reference TRBV11-2 and TRBJ1-2, is EAGVAQSPRYKIIEKRQSVAFWCNPISGHATLYWYQQILGQGPKLLIQFQNNGVVDDSQLPKDRFSAERLKGVDSTLKIQPAKLEDSAVYLCASSSGGTVNYGYTFGSGTRLTVV.

The chain combines TRBV6-5 with TRBJ1-2; perhaps TRBD1 as D (5 bases). V dropped 4 bases and J dropped 7 bases, with 13 bases sitting between them. Germline V gene sequence: CDR1 MNHEY, CDR2 SVGAGI. The CDR3 is made up of 13 amino acids. In DNA form, the CDR3 reads TGTGCCAGCAGTTCGCAGGGATCGAGTGGCTACACCTTC. Protein: CASSSQGSSGYTF.

The chain joins TRBV19 to TRBJ2-3; D perhaps matches TRBD1 (5 bases). V gave up 5 bases and J gave up 4 bases, with 16 bases separating them. The germline gives CDR1 LNHDA, CDR2 SQIVND (reference sequence). This CDR3 is built from 15 residues. The CDR3 nucleotides are TGTGCCAGTAGTCCAAATGGGGTCAGGGCAGATACGCAGTATTTT. Its translation is CASSPNGVRADTQYF.

To note about this clone: The identical CDR3 is also encoded by other nucleotide sequences in the sample. J is TRBJ1-6 and V is TRBV2; a weak D match, TRBD1 (6 bases). Trimming removed 6 bases from V and 7 bases from J, with 13 bases in between. The CDR3 extends over 14 amino acids. Germline CDR1 is SNHLY and CDR2 is FYNNEI. CDR3 nucleotides: TGTGCCAGCAGGCCGGGACAAGGGAATTCACCCCTCCACTTT. Protein sequence: CASRPGQGNSPLHF.